The clone carrying this TCR beta chain was counted ten times or more. Its target is unknown. The source of the sample is a study of T cells after yellow fever vaccination. Study information: Fractions of limited cellularity were prepared by means of SMART-Seq v4 Ultra Low Input. Broader study findings: On re-exposure, the response was weaker but peaked faster, at day 5 versus 15.

The CDR3 is 15 amino acids. In germline, CDR1 is KGHDR, CDR2 SFDVKD. The V end lost 3 bases, the J end lost 9 bases, and 17 bases lay between the germline ends. TCR cDNA was made by 5'RACE template switching, adding a universal primer site and UMIs. In TCRdb, the 5' RACE reads were re-called with MiXCR into one record per CDR3 protein. The sample lists hundreds of thousands of distinct CDR3 sequences; about 8.7% were seen once. The chain is built from TRBV24-1 and TRBJ2-1; the D gene could be TRBD1 or TRBD2 (6 bases each). The clonotype originates from a man between 18 and 29 years old who received the YFV17D yellow fever vaccine. This material consisted of PBMCs, taken on the day of the first yellow fever vaccination. DNA of the CDR3: TGTGCCACCAGTGATGGACAGATCTTGGGAGGTGAGCAGTTCTTC. It translates to CATSDGQILGGEQFF.